Listed here are 22 T cell receptor beta chains from one sample, sequenced in a study of blood T cell repertoires in COVID-19. Data came from immunoSEQ multiplex PCR; TCRdb stores just in-frame clones and leaves some out. Of about 320,000 clones in the sample, approximately 89% were seen once. The sample consisted of peripheral blood. All receptors derive from a woman in her thirties with COVID-19, enrolled during active disease.

This CDR3 reads CATHGQGVDTQYF. In nucleotides, the CDR3 is TGTGCCACTCATGGACAGGGGGTAGATACGCAGTATTTT. The V call is TRBV5-6, the J call TRBJ2-3; 10 bases fit TRBD1. The CDR3 extends over 13 amino acids. J gave up 5 bases and V 9 bases, and 6 bases lay outside the gene matches. The germline CDR1 and CDR2 sequences are SGHDT and YYEEEE.

CDR3 in DNA: TGTGCCAGCAGACAGCAGGGGGCGCTGGGGTATGGCTACACCTTC. This translates into CASRQQGALGYGYTF. The chain employs TRBV6-5 and TRBJ1-2, with 8 nucleotides matching TRBD1. Germline CDR1 reads MNHEY; CDR2 reads SVGAGI. Losses at the gene ends were 6 bases for V and 5 bases for J; bases not matched to a gene: 11. The CDR3 contains 15 residues.

This clone has more than one count but fewer than ten. The chain recombines TRBV20-1 with TRBJ1-2; 7 nucleotides agree with TRBD1. After removal of 3 bases from V and 4 bases from J, the junction contained 5 bases not matched to a gene. There are 13 residues in the CDR3. Germline assignment: CDR1 DFQATT and CDR2 SNEGSKA (reference sequence). DNA for the CDR3: TGCAGTGCTAGTCCGACAGGGATCTATGGCTACACCTTC. It encodes CSASPTGIYGYTF.

V is TRBV2 and J is TRBJ1-1; D may be TRBD1 (6 bases). This CDR3 has 12 amino acids. The V end was cut by 4 bases, the J end by 7 bases, with 10 bases between. Germline assignment: CDR1 SNHLY and CDR2 FYNNEI. CDR3: CASSGQGSEAFF. CDR3 in DNA: TGTGCCAGCAGTGGCCAGGGGAGTGAAGCTTTCTTT.

CDR3 DNA sequence: TGTGCCAGCGGACAAACAGGGCTCGGCGGGGAGCTGTTTTTT. Protein sequence: CASGQTGLGGELFF. The chain uses TRBV28 and TRBJ2-2; the D gene is possibly TRBD1 (6 bases). This CDR3 comprises 14 residues. Germline V lookup: CDR1 MDHEN, CDR2 SYDVKM. V lost 8 bases and J lost 7, with 17 bases in between.

The rearrangement uses TRBV19 and TRBJ1-1; TRBD1 matches 9 bases. This CDR3 spans 15 amino acids. V was clipped by 6 bases and J by 2 bases; unmatched bases: 7. Germline V CDR1 and CDR2: LNHDA, SQIVND (reference sequence). This CDR3 is CASSKQGARNTEAFF. CDR3 in DNA: TGTGCCAGTAGCAAACAGGGGGCGCGTAACACTGAAGCTTTCTTT. The whole variable domain, filled in from reference TRBV19 and TRBJ1-1, reads DGGITQSPKYLFRKEGQNVTLSCEQNLNHDAMYWYRQDPGQGLRLIYYSQIVNDFQKGDIAEGYSVSREKKESFPLTVTSAQKNPTAFYLCASSKQGARNTEAFFGQGTRLTVV.

The chain joins TRBV2 to TRBJ2-7; possibly TRBD1 for D (5 bases). Trimming removed 0 bases at V and 4 bases at J, with 7 bases between. Germline V gene data show CDR1 as SNHLY and CDR2 as FYNNEI. The length of the CDR3 is 13 residues. CDR3 amino acids: CASSEAWTYEQYV. The CDR3, as DNA: TGTGCCAGCAGTGAAGCTTGGACATACGAGCAGTACGTC.

V gene TRBV19 combines with J gene TRBJ1-1, with 8 bases identical to TRBD1. The CDR3 is 13 amino acids. After removal of 7 bases from V and 5 bases from J, the junction contained 6 bases not matched to a gene. Germline CDR1 and CDR2: LNHDA and SQIVND (reference sequence). In DNA form, the CDR3 reads TGTGCCAGTAACCCACAGGGGGGAACTGAAGCTTTCTTT. Translating it yields CASNPQGGTEAFF. The variable domain in full, completed from reference TRBV19 and TRBJ1-1, reads DGGITQSPKYLFRKEGQNVTLSCEQNLNHDAMYWYRQDPGQGLRLIYYSQIVNDFQKGDIAEGYSVSREKKESFPLTVTSAQKNPTAFYLCASNPQGGTEAFFGQGTRLTVV.

This chain links TRBV9 with TRBJ1-1, with D possibly TRBD1 on 6 matching bases. This CDR3 is 16 amino acids long. V lost 6 bases to trimming and J lost 0 bases, with 18 bases between them. In germline, CDR1 is SGDLS, CDR2 YYNGEE. The CDR3 region has the DNA TGTGCCAGCAAAACACTCGGGACATTAATGAACACTGAAGCTTTCTTT. Amino acid sequence: CASKTLGTLMNTEAFF.

The chain joins TRBV4-1 to TRBJ2-7; 16 bases line up with TRBD2. Germline CDR1 and CDR2: MGHRA and YSYEKL. V gave up 4 bases and J gave up 5 bases; unmatched junction bases: 8. CDR3 size: 17 residues. The CDR3 here is CASSLGTSGGAGNEQYF. The CDR3 nucleotides read TGCGCCAGCAGCCTGGGGACTAGCGGGGGGGCCGGAAACGAGCAGTACTTC.

The genes are TRBV5-5 and TRBJ1-2, with 11 bases identical to TRBD1. This CDR3 contains 15 residues. Germline trimming cut 3 bases from V and 4 bases from J; bases unmatched to any gene: 5. Germline CDR1 is SGHKS and CDR2 is YYEKEE (reference sequence). The CDR3 coding sequence is TGTGCCAGCAGCTCATGGACAGGGGGCGCCTATGGCTACACCTTC. This sequence encodes CASSSWTGGAYGYTF.

V is TRBV4-1 and J is TRBJ2-5; 8 positions match TRBD1. The CDR3 totals 15 residues. Germline-derived CDR1 and CDR2 are MGHRA and YSYEKL. V shed 2 bases, J shed 4 bases, and the junction held 6 bases outside the gene matches. The CDR3 sequence: CASSQRTGRLETQYF. The CDR3 bases are TGCGCCAGCAGCCAACGGACAGGGAGGCTAGAGACCCAGTACTTC.

The rearrangement links TRBV18 to TRBJ2-1; possibly TRBD1 for D (6 bases). CDR1 KGHSH and CDR2 LQKENI come from the germline V gene. This CDR3 is built from 15 residues. V shed 3 bases and J shed 5 bases, with 14 bases lying between them. CDR3 in amino acids: CASSPAQGAHNEQFF. CDR3 DNA sequence: TGTGCCAGCTCACCTGCACAGGGTGCCCACAATGAGCAGTTCTTC. The variable domain in full, with the rest retrieved from reference TRBV18 and TRBJ2-1, is NAGVMQNPRHLVRRRGQEARLRCSPMKGHSHVYWYRQLPEEGLKFMVYLQKENIIDESGMPKERFSAEFPKEGPSILRIQQVVRGDSAAYFCASSPAQGAHNEQFFGPGTRLTVL.

This rearrangement joins TRBV27 to TRBJ2-3; D call uncertain. With 4 bases removed from V and 0 bases from J, the gap between germline ends came to 8 bases. The germline gives CDR1 MNHEY, CDR2 SMNVEV (reference sequence). The CDR3 has 14 amino acids. The chain's CDR3 is CASSSFSSTDTQYF. The DNA for the CDR3 is TGTGCCAGCAGTTCCTTCTCTAGCACAGATACGCAGTATTTT.

The chain employs TRBV19 and TRBJ2-2; D may be TRBD1 (5 bases). The germline V and J ends were trimmed by 3 bases and 4 bases, with 12 bases remaining between them. Germline CDR1 is LNHDA and CDR2 is SQIVND (reference sequence). The CDR3 runs 15 residues. CDR3 DNA sequence: TGTGCCAGTAGTATTAGCAGGGTGGGCACCGGGGAGCTGTTTTTT. Its translation is CASSISRVGTGELFF.

The chain combines TRBV5-1 with TRBJ1-1; D is uncertain. Germline V gene data show CDR1 as SGHRS and CDR2 as YFSETQ. V was shortened by 3 bases and J by 0 bases, with 12 bases between the two germline ends. The CDR3 contains 15 residues. CDR3 residues: CASSSTGDMNTEAFF. CDR3 coding DNA: TGCGCCAGCAGCTCGACCGGGGATATGAACACTGAAGCTTTCTTT. Filled out from reference TRBV5-1 and TRBJ1-1, the complete variable domain reads KAGVTQTPRYLIKTRGQQVTLSCSPISGHRSVSWYQQTPGQGLQFLFEYFSETQRNKGNFPGRFSGRQFSNSRSEMNVSTLELGDSALYLCASSSTGDMNTEAFFGQGTRLTVV.

The rearrangement uses TRBV27 and TRBJ1-5; weak D call: TRBD1 (6 bases). Germline V gene sequence: CDR1 MNHEY, CDR2 SMNVEV (reference sequence). The CDR3 totals 18 residues. Trimming removed 0 bases at V and 2 bases at J, with 17 bases between. The CDR3 reads CASSLSLPQGMGNQPQHF. Here the CDR3 DNA reads TGTGCCAGCAGTTTATCGCTCCCACAGGGTATGGGCAATCAGCCCCAGCATTTT.

The gene calls are TRBV2 and TRBJ1-1; TRBD1 might be the D (5 bases). Looked up from germline, CDR1 is SNHLY and CDR2 is FYNNEI. The ends were cut back, 6 bases at V and 0 bases at J, with 14 bases in the middle. This CDR3 comprises 15 residues. The CDR3 nucleotides read TGTGCCAGCAGAGAGTCAGGGCTCATGAACACTGAAGCTTTCTTT. Protein: CASRESGLMNTEAFF.

The chain uses TRBV9 and TRBJ1-5; 9 bases line up with TRBD1. The length of the CDR3 is 15 residues. CDR1 is SGDLS, CDR2 YYNGEE, per germline. Unmatched junction bases numbered 5, after V lost 5 bases and J lost 2 bases. CDR3 amino acids: CASSGQGWGNQPQHF. The CDR3 coding sequence is TGTGCCAGCAGTGGACAGGGGTGGGGCAATCAGCCCCAGCATTTT.

This chain uses TRBV18 with TRBJ2-7; D gene ambiguous. In germline, CDR1 is KGHSH, CDR2 LQKENI. The V end lost 5 bases, the J end lost 2 bases, and 16 bases lay between the germline ends. CDR3 size: 15 residues. CDR3 nucleotides: TGTGCCAGCTCATCTAGACCCCAAGATGCCTACGAGCAGTACTTC. Amino acid sequence: CASSSRPQDAYEQYF.

This sequence joins TRBV5-1 and TRBJ2-2, with TRBD2 matching over 11 bases. CDR1 SGHRS and CDR2 YFSETQ come from the germline V gene. The CDR3 contains 14 residues. V shed 8 bases and J 3 bases; nucleotides not matched to a gene: 3. In nucleotides, the CDR3 is TGCGCCAGTACTAGCGGGGGCGACACCGGGGAGCTGTTTTTT. Protein: CASTSGGDTGELFF. Combining the CDR3 with reference TRBV5-1 and TRBJ2-2 gives the whole variable domain KAGVTQTPRYLIKTRGQQVTLSCSPISGHRSVSWYQQTPGQGLQFLFEYFSETQRNKGNFPGRFSGRQFSNSRSEMNVSTLELGDSALYLCASTSGGDTGELFFGEGSRLTVL.

As DNA, the CDR3 is TGTGCCAGCAGCCCCGGGGCAGGGGGTAGGGAGACCCAGTACTTC. It yields the protein CASSPGAGGRETQYF. The rearrangement joins TRBV7-2 to TRBJ2-5; 7 bases line up with TRBD1. The CDR3 is 15 amino acids. V lost 5 bases to trimming and J lost 5 bases; unmatched junction nucleotides: 11. From germline, CDR1 is SGHTA and CDR2 FQGNSA.